This TCR beta chain was sequenced during a study of blood T cells in healthy people across ages. Trimming removed 11 bases from V and 4 bases from J, with 15 bases in between. Germline lookup yields CDR1 MDHEN and CDR2 SYDVKM. The CDR3 sequence is 13 residues long. Then a second PCR, running about 6 to 11 cycles, was carried out with a sample-barcoded 5' primer and a J-beta primer mix. Each TCR beta cDNA got a 12-nucleotide random molecular identifier. TCRdb itself ran the 5' RACE reads through MiXCR, one entry per CDR3 protein. The sample shows 1,300,000 or so distinct CDR3 sequences, approximately 59% of them seen only once. Whole-study findings and limits: Per million T cells, TCR beta diversity dropped roughly linearly as age increased.

Details on this clonotype: Its antigen is still unknown.

The gene calls are TRBV28 and TRBJ1-3; D call uncertain. The sequenced sample was blood. This clonotype was sampled from a man aged 18 to 29 in good health. The CDR3 reads CAGPEARGNTIYF. In DNA form, the CDR3 reads TGTGCCGGTCCGGAGGCGCGGGGAAACACCATATATTTT.